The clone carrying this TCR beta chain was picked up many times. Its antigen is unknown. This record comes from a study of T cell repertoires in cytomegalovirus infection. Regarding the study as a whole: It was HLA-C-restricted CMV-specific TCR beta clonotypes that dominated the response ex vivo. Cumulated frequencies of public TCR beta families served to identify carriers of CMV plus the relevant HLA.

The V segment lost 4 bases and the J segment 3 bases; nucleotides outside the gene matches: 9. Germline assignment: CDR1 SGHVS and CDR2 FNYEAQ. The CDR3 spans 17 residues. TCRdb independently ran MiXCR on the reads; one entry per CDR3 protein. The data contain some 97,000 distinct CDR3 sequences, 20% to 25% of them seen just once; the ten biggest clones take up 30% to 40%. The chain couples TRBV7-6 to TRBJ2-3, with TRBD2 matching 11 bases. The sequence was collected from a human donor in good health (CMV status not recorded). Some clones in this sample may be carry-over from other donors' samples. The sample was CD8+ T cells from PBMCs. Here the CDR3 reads CASSSPDSGGETDTQYF. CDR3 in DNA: TGTGCCAGCAGCTCCCCCGATAGCGGGGGGGAGACAGATACGCAGTATTTT.